This T cell receptor beta chain was observed in a study of blood T cell repertoires in COVID-19. Overall study: The origin of the acute and convalescent COVID-19 samples was the United States, Italy and Spain. The cDNA or gDNA used as material had been derived from T cells, B-cell-depleted T cells, or PBMCs.

Here immunoSEQ multiplex PCR was the method, and the copy in TCRdb shows in-frame clones only, minus some. Of 350,000 to 450,000 clones in the sample, roughly 84% were seen once. This CDR3 comprises 13 residues. In germline, CDR1 is SGHTA, CDR2 FQGTGA. J was trimmed by 2 bases and V by 5 bases; bases with no gene match: 2. The specimen was PBMCs or T cells enriched from blood (not recorded which). This receptor was identified in a woman aged 18-35 years who had been exposed to COVID-19. The chain uses TRBV7-3 and TRBJ2-5, with 7 nucleotides matching TRBD1. CDR3 DNA sequence: TGTGCCAGCAGCCGGGACAGACAAGAGACCCAGTACTTC. It yields the protein CASSRDRQETQYF.